This T cell receptor beta chain was sequenced for a study of blood T cell repertoires in COVID-19. Patients of the Seattle cohort, enrolled during active infection, were followed longitudinally. Germline V lookup: CDR1 MNHEY, CDR2 SMNVEV (reference sequence). The CDR3 extends over 17 amino acids. V shed 0 bases, J shed 6 bases, and the junction held 11 bases outside the gene matches. Authors' data handling: Estimated nucleated cell counts came from reference gene primer amplification. Only in-frame clones appear in the TCRdb table, and some are missing; sequencing was by immunoSEQ multiplex PCR. From that table come the V and J calls and clone size; the DNA was used to work out D and trimming. This sample yields 95,000 to 150,000 clones, of which roughly 74% are seen a single time; around 6.2% belongs to the top ten.

The rearrangement joins TRBV27 to TRBJ2-1, with 7 positions matching TRBD1. This TCR was sampled from a man older than 75 with COVID-19, enrolled during active disease. The sample consisted of peripheral blood. The CDR3 region is CASSLSPTGMLGNEQFF. CDR3 coding DNA: TGTGCCAGCAGTTTATCCCCGACAGGGATGCTGGGCAATGAGCAGTTCTTC.